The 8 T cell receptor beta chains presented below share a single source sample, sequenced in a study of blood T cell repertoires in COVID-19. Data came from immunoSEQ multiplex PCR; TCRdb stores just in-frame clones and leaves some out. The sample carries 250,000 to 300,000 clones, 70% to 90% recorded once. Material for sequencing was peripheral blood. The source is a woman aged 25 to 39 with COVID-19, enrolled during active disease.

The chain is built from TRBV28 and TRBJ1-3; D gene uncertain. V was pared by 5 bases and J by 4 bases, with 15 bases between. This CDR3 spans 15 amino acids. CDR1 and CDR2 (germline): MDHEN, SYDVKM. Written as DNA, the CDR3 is TGTGCCAGCAGTCGACTACAGAATTTGGGAAACACCATATATTTT. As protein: CASSRLQNLGNTIYF.

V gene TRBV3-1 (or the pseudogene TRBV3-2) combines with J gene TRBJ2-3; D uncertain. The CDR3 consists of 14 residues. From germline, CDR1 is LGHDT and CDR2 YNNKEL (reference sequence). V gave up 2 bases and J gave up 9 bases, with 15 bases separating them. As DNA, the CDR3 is TGTGCCAGCAGCCAACCCCACGACGGGTCGACGCAGTATTTT. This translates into CASSQPHDGSTQYF.

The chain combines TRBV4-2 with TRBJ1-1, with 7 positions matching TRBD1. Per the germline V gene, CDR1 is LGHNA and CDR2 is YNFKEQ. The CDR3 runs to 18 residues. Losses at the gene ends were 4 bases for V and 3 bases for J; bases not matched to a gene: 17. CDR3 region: CASSRFAGTGTVDTEAFF. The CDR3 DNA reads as TGTGCCAGCAGCCGATTTGCCGGCACCGGGACAGTAGACACTGAAGCTTTCTTT.

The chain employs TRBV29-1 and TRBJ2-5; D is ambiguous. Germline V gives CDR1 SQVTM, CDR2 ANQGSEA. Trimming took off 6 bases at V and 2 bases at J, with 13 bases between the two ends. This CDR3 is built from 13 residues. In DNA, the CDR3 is TGCAGCGTCCTCCCGCCACTACAAGAGACCCAGTACTTC. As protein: CSVLPPLQETQYF.

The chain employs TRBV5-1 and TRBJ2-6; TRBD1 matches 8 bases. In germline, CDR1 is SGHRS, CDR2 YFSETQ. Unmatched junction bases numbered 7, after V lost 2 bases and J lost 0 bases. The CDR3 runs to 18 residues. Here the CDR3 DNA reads TGCGCCAGCAGCTTCCCGGGACAGGTAAGCTCTGGGGCCAACGTCCTGACTTTC. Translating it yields CASSFPGQVSSGANVLTF. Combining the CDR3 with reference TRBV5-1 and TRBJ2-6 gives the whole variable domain KAGVTQTPRYLIKTRGQQVTLSCSPISGHRSVSWYQQTPGQGLQFLFEYFSETQRNKGNFPGRFSGRQFSNSRSEMNVSTLELGDSALYLCASSFPGQVSSGANVLTFGAGSRLTVL.

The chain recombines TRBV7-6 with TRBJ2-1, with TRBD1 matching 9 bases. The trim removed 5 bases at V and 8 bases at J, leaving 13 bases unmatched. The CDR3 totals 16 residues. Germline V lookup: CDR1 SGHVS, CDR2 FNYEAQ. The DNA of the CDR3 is TGTGCCAGCAGCCTGCTCCCGGGACAGGGAAGGCATGAGCAGTTCTTC. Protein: CASSLLPGQGRHEQFF.

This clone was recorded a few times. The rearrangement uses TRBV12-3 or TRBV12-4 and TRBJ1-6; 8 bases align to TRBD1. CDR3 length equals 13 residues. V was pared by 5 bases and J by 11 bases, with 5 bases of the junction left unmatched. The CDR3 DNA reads TGTGCCAGCAGTCCGTCGACAGGGGCACCCCTCCACTTT. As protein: CASSPSTGAPLHF.

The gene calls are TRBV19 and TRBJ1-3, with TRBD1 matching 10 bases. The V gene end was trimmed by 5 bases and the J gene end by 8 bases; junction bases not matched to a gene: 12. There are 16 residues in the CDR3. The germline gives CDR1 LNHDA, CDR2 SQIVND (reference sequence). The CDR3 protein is CASSVAVGQGLDTIYF. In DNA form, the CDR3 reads TGTGCCAGTAGTGTCGCTGTGGGACAGGGGCTGGACACCATATATTTT.